A selection of T cell receptor beta chains follows, all from one sample in a study of blood T cell repertoires in COVID-19. TCRdb keeps only in-frame clones here, not all; method: immunoSEQ multiplex PCR. The data contain fewer than 100,000 clones, around three quarters of them singletons. Sequenced sample: peripheral blood. The receptor source for this set is a woman in her 70s with acute or convalescent COVID-19. The CDR3 runs from the conserved cysteine through the conserved F or W.

j_gene	len	v_gene	CDR3aa
TRBJ2-1	16	TRBV5-6	CASSLFVASGYNEQFF
TRBJ2-1	15	TRBV7-3	CASSATGGVLNEQFF
TRBJ2-7	16	TRBV30	CAWSVDSGLAVYEQYF
TRBJ2-3	13	TRBV19	CASTAGSWGTQYF
TRBJ1-5	13	TRBV4-2	CASSQDAGQPQHF
TRBJ1-6	12	TRBV27	CASREGRSPLHF
TRBJ1-6	14	TRBV9	CASSVQGYNSPLHF
TRBJ2-1	16	TRBV9	CASSAPGTSGLNEQFF
TRBJ2-3	15	TRBV5-1	CASSFTVQSTDTQYF
TRBJ2-2	18	TRBV7-3	CASSPQGAGLAGTGELFF
TRBJ2-2	16	TRBV19	CASGRIATGNTGELFF
TRBJ2-7	14	TRBV27	CASSFLRDHHEQYF
TRBJ2-3	13	TRBV7-6	CASSPHLGDTQYF
TRBJ2-1	14	TRBV7-9	CASSLDLQFYEQFF
TRBJ1-5	14	TRBV6-2/TRBV6-3	CASSPFFGNQPQHF
TRBJ2-7	13	TRBV29-1	CSYLSGRGYEQYF
TRBJ2-7	16	TRBV5-4	CASSLSSGGTSYEQYF
TRBJ1-2	14	TRBV25-1	CASSGTGWNYGYTF
TRBJ2-7	13	TRBV19	CASTPGQGYEQYF
TRBJ2-7	14	TRBV5-4	CASSLWSGAGEQYF
TRBJ1-2	14	TRBV9	CASSVGDIGYGYTF
TRBJ1-2	14	TRBV28	CAIALTGQGGGYTF
TRBJ2-5	18	TRBV4-1	CASSQARLPGQGSETQYF
TRBJ2-5	13	TRBV21-1	CASRMSLRETQYF
TRBJ2-7	16	TRBV4-3	CASSQSPWGASYEQYF
TRBJ2-7	14	TRBV11-1	CASSLGTGVYEQYF
TRBJ2-7	16	TRBV6-5	CASSYAPGQATYEQYF
TRBJ2-1	13	TRBV5-1	CASKAGEVNEQFF
TRBJ2-6	16	TRBV7-2	CASSLVGGAGANVLTF
TRBJ2-3	16	TRBV6-1	CASSEAPGVGTDTQYF
TRBJ2-7	14	TRBV7-9	CASSLVGQGNEQYF
TRBJ1-2	14	TRBV4-2	CASSQVRANYGYTF
TRBJ2-3	12	TRBV6-5	CATRTGTDTQYF
TRBJ2-3	15	TRBV4-3	CASSQDLTGGDTQYF
TRBJ2-2	16	TRBV7-7	CASSLAGTSATGELFF
TRBJ2-5	11	TRBV6-5	CAGRTGETQYF
TRBJ2-1	15	TRBV2	CASTQTVSSYNEQFF
TRBJ2-1	12	TRBV9	CASSSSGIEQFF
TRBJ2-7	15	TRBV6-2/TRBV6-3	CASSWGLASAYEQYF
TRBJ1-1	15	TRBV6-6	CASRARGQGGTEAFF
TRBJ2-2	15	TRBV19	CASSASGRGTGELFF
TRBJ1-2	14	TRBV3-1/TRBV3-2	CASSRGQGSYGYTF
TRBJ1-6	15	TRBV28	CASKIGTAFNSPLHF
TRBJ2-2	12	TRBV29-1	CSARHNTGELFF
TRBJ2-1	15	TRBV6-5	CASGSAGTRSYEQFF
TRBJ2-3	14	TRBV6-2/TRBV6-3	CASSWGQGPDTQYF
TRBJ1-1	11	TRBV20-1	CSASGVAEAFF
TRBJ2-7	14	TRBV7-8	CASSLRVNAYEQYF
TRBJ2-7	15	TRBV7-8	CASSLADRDGYEQYF
TRBJ2-3	16	TRBV5-6	CASSFETGGATDTQYF
TRBJ2-7	13	TRBV27	CASSLDRQYEQYF
TRBJ2-1	12	TRBV28	CASSLWTRGSFF
TRBJ2-2	13	TRBV2	CASRTENTGEAFF
TRBJ1-2	15	TRBV28	CASSLRGQANYGYTF